A selection of T cell receptor beta chains follows, all from one sample in a study of shared clonotypes between healthy human individuals. Data came from immunoSEQ multiplex PCR; TCRdb stores just in-frame clones and leaves some out. Here the sample spans roughly 520,000 clones, about 96% being singletons. The sequenced material came from naive CD4+ T cells sorted from blood. The receptors here all came from a woman in her thirties in good health. Both conserved end residues are part of each CDR3. The order of the fields is CDR3 DNA, CDR3 protein, V gene, clone size, J gene, D gene. D genes are given only for firm matches. Clone size is given for some rows only: seen once, a few or many times, or a class if the clone is expanded.

CDR3nt: TGCGCCAGCAGCCGGTCCGGTTACGAGCAGTACTTC; CDR3aa: CASSRSGYEQYF; v_gene: TRBV5-1; abundance: -; j_gene: TRBJ2-7; d_gene: -
CDR3nt: TGTGCCAGCAGCTTATTAGCGGGGTACCAAGAGACCCAGTACTTC; CDR3aa: CASSLLAGYQETQYF; v_gene: TRBV7-9; abundance: -; j_gene: TRBJ2-5; d_gene: TRBD2
CDR3nt: TGTGCCAGCAGCTTTGGGCGGAGGGGGACAGATACGCAGTATTTT; CDR3aa: CASSFGRRGTDTQYF; v_gene: TRBV7-9; abundance: -; j_gene: TRBJ2-3; d_gene: -
CDR3nt: TGTGCCAGCAGCCAGGCGAGACAGGGGTTCAACGAGCAGTACTTC; CDR3aa: CASSQARQGFNEQYF; v_gene: TRBV11-2; abundance: -; j_gene: TRBJ2-7; d_gene: TRBD1
CDR3nt: TGTGCCAGCAGTTTAAGTGGGACCGACTATGGCTACACCTTC; CDR3aa: CASSLSGTDYGYTF; v_gene: TRBV28; abundance: -; j_gene: TRBJ1-2; d_gene: -
CDR3nt: TGTGCCAGCTCACTTACAGGTGGGCACGAGCAGTACTTC; CDR3aa: CASSLTGGHEQYF; v_gene: TRBV18; abundance: -; j_gene: TRBJ2-7; d_gene: -
CDR3nt: TGTGCCAGCAGCTTGTTTGAAAACACAGATACGCAGTATTTT; CDR3aa: CASSLFENTDTQYF; v_gene: TRBV7-6; abundance: -; j_gene: TRBJ2-3; d_gene: -
CDR3nt: TGTGCCAGCAGTATGGACGAGTACACCGGGGAGCTGTTTTTT; CDR3aa: CASSMDEYTGELFF; v_gene: TRBV6-4; abundance: -; j_gene: TRBJ2-2; d_gene: -
CDR3nt: TGTGCCAGCAGGGGACTAGCGGGAGTAGTAAGTTACAATGAGCAGTTCTTC; CDR3aa: CASRGLAGVVSYNEQFF; v_gene: TRBV28; abundance: -; j_gene: TRBJ2-1; d_gene: TRBD2
CDR3nt: TGCGCCAGCAGGGCCGGGACAGGCTACGAGCAGTACTTC; CDR3aa: CASRAGTGYEQYF; v_gene: TRBV5-1; abundance: -; j_gene: TRBJ2-7; d_gene: TRBD1
CDR3nt: TGTGCCACCCGGGGGGAGTGGGAGACCCAGTACTTC; CDR3aa: CATRGEWETQYF; v_gene: TRBV10-3; abundance: -; j_gene: TRBJ2-5; d_gene: TRBD2
CDR3nt: TGCAGTGCTAGTGGCACAGATACGCAGTATTTT; CDR3aa: CSASGTDTQYF; v_gene: TRBV20-1; abundance: -; j_gene: TRBJ2-3; d_gene: -
CDR3nt: TGTGCCAGCAGCCCGGGACAGGGGGCTGCAGGCATCTTT; CDR3aa: CASSPGQGAAGIF; v_gene: TRBV6-5; abundance: -; j_gene: TRBJ2-7; d_gene: TRBD1
CDR3nt: TGTGCCAGCAGCCTAGCGTTCCGTAGACAGTTGAACACTGAAGCTTTCTTT; CDR3aa: CASSLAFRRQLNTEAFF; v_gene: TRBV27; abundance: -; j_gene: TRBJ1-1; d_gene: -
CDR3nt: TGTGCCAGCAGCTCGCAGGGGTCTGGAAACACCATATATTTT; CDR3aa: CASSSQGSGNTIYF; v_gene: TRBV5-4; abundance: -; j_gene: TRBJ1-3; d_gene: -
CDR3nt: TGTGCCAGCAGGAAGGGACAGGGAGGAGAGAATGGCTACACCTTC; CDR3aa: CASRKGQGGENGYTF; v_gene: TRBV6-1; abundance: -; j_gene: TRBJ1-2; d_gene: TRBD1
CDR3nt: TGTGCCAGCTCACTGTCTTTCGATCAGCCCCAGCATTTT; CDR3aa: CASSLSFDQPQHF; v_gene: TRBV18; abundance: -; j_gene: TRBJ1-5; d_gene: -
CDR3nt: TGTGCCAGCAGCATTCAGGGAGGGAGAACTGAAGCTTTCTTT; CDR3aa: CASSIQGGRTEAFF; v_gene: TRBV9; abundance: -; j_gene: TRBJ1-1; d_gene: -
CDR3nt: TGCGCCAGCAGCCAGACTTTACTGGACCCTCAGCCCCAGCATTTT; CDR3aa: CASSQTLLDPQPQHF; v_gene: TRBV4-1; abundance: -; j_gene: TRBJ1-5; d_gene: -
CDR3nt: TGTGCCAGCAGCTTAACCACAGGGGTAAACACCGGGGAGCTGTTTTTT; CDR3aa: CASSLTTGVNTGELFF; v_gene: TRBV5-5; abundance: -; j_gene: TRBJ2-2; d_gene: TRBD1
CDR3nt: TGCGCCAGCAGTGAAGACAGGGGCCCCCCCTACGAGCAGTACTTC; CDR3aa: CASSEDRGPPYEQYF; v_gene: TRBV10-1; abundance: -; j_gene: TRBJ2-7; d_gene: TRBD1
CDR3nt: TGTGCCAGCAGTTCCCCAGCCCGTGCGGGAACCTACGAGCAGTACTTC; CDR3aa: CASSSPARAGTYEQYF; v_gene: TRBV27; abundance: -; j_gene: TRBJ2-7; d_gene: -
CDR3nt: TGTGCCTGGAGTCCTCAAAACGTAGCCTACGAGCAGTACTTC; CDR3aa: CAWSPQNVAYEQYF; v_gene: TRBV30; abundance: -; j_gene: TRBJ2-7; d_gene: -
CDR3nt: TGTGCCAGCAGCTTGAGAGGCGGGAGCACAGATACGCAGTATTTT; CDR3aa: CASSLRGGSTDTQYF; v_gene: TRBV5-4; abundance: -; j_gene: TRBJ2-3; d_gene: -
CDR3nt: TGTGCCACCAGCGAACCCGGGACTACCAAAAACATTCAGTACTTC; CDR3aa: CATSEPGTTKNIQYF; v_gene: TRBV15; abundance: -; j_gene: TRBJ2-4; d_gene: TRBD2
CDR3nt: TGTGCCAGCAGCCCAGCGGGGTCCTACGAGCAGTACTTC; CDR3aa: CASSPAGSYEQYF; v_gene: TRBV11-3; abundance: -; j_gene: TRBJ2-7; d_gene: TRBD2
CDR3nt: TGCGCCAGCAGCCTGGGACAGGGTATCAATCAGCCCCAGCATTTT; CDR3aa: CASSLGQGINQPQHF; v_gene: TRBV4-1; abundance: -; j_gene: TRBJ1-5; d_gene: TRBD1
CDR3nt: TGTGCCAGCAGCTTAGACAGGGACGATGGCTACACCTTC; CDR3aa: CASSLDRDDGYTF; v_gene: TRBV7-8; abundance: -; j_gene: TRBJ1-2; d_gene: -
CDR3nt: TGTGCCAGCAGCTCCCCTGCCCGGACAGGGAGCACGAACACCGGGGAGCTGTTTTTT; CDR3aa: CASSSPARTGSTNTGELFF; v_gene: TRBV5-4; abundance: -; j_gene: TRBJ2-2; d_gene: TRBD1
CDR3nt: TGTGCCAGCAGGGACAGCCTGACTAGCGTGAGGGACTACGAGCAGTACTTC; CDR3aa: CASRDSLTSVRDYEQYF; v_gene: TRBV6-4; abundance: -; j_gene: TRBJ2-7; d_gene: TRBD2
CDR3nt: TGTGCCAGCACCAGCTTGGATAATTCACCCCTCCACTTT; CDR3aa: CASTSLDNSPLHF; v_gene: TRBV28; abundance: -; j_gene: TRBJ1-6; d_gene: -
CDR3nt: TGTGCCAGCAGTTTTGATGGACCGGGACTAGCGGGCACCATAGCGCAGTATTTT; CDR3aa: CASSFDGPGLAGTIAQYF; v_gene: TRBV5-4; abundance: -; j_gene: TRBJ2-3; d_gene: TRBD2
CDR3nt: TGTGCCAGCAGCTCAGCGGGAGTCGGCACAGATACGCAGTATTTT; CDR3aa: CASSSAGVGTDTQYF; v_gene: TRBV2; abundance: -; j_gene: TRBJ2-3; d_gene: TRBD2
CDR3nt: TGTGCCAGCAGCCGGGACAGTTCCTCTGGAAACACCATATATTTT; CDR3aa: CASSRDSSSGNTIYF; v_gene: TRBV27; abundance: -; j_gene: TRBJ1-3; d_gene: TRBD1
CDR3nt: TGTGCCAGCAGGCCTTCAGACACTGAAGCTTTCTTT; CDR3aa: CASRPSDTEAFF; v_gene: TRBV28; abundance: once; j_gene: TRBJ1-1; d_gene: -